This T cell receptor (beta chain) derives from a study of blood T cell repertoires in COVID-19. Libraries were prepared by immunoSEQ multiplex PCR; TCRdb keeps only in-frame clonotypes and omits some of them. The sample includes about 220,000 clones, around 88% of them seen just once. Germline V lookup: CDR1 SNHLY, CDR2 FYNNEI. Deletions cut 7 bases from V and 4 bases from J, with 5 bases between. This CDR3 has 11 residues. Sample: PBMCs or T cells enriched from blood (not recorded which). This TCR was sampled from a woman in her thirties or forties with acute COVID-19. The J gene is TRBJ2-1, the V gene TRBV2; D is undetermined. In nucleotides, the CDR3 is TGTGCCAGCATTCGGTACAATGAGCAGTTCTTC. Its protein product is CASIRYNEQFF.